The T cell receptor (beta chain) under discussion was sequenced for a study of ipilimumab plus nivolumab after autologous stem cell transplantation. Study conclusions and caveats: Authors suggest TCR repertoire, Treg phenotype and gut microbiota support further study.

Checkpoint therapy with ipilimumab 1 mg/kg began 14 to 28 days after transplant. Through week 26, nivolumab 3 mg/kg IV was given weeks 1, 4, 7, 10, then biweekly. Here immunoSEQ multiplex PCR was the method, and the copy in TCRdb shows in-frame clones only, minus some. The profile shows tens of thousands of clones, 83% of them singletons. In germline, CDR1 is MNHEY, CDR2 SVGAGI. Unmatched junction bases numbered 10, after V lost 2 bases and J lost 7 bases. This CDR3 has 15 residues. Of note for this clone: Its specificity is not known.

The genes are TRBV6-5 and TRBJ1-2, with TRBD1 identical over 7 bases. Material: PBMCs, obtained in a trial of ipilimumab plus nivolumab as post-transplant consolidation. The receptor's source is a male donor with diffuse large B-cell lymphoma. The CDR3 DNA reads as TGTGCCAGCAGTTACGGAGGAGACAGGGCTGGTGGCTACACCTTC. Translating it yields CASSYGGDRAGGYTF.